Sequencing of this T cell receptor (beta chain) was carried out in a study of memory CD8 T cells in hepatitis C reinfection. Study context: Two donors cleared primary HCV but became chronic after reinfection. HCV reinfection meant a positive HCV RNA test after two negative tests at least 60 days apart. Whole-study findings and limits: Only 5 or 6 donors prevented definitive conclusions about public clonotypes.

This clone is judged medium-sized. The antigen remains unidentified. The assay was immunoSEQ multiplex PCR, and TCRdb's table has in-frame clones only and misses some. The sample consists of over 35,000 clones, roughly 88% of them appearing once. Time point here: peak reinfection, 3 to 8 weeks after reinfection detection. Sorted cells were sequenced directly ex vivo without any in vitro expansion. The germline V and J ends were trimmed by 3 bases and 6 bases, with 12 bases remaining between them. CDR1 is SQVTM, CDR2 ANQGSEA, per germline. The CDR3 sequence is 13 residues long. The chain links TRBV29-1 to TRBJ2-1; TRBD1 is a possible D gene (5 bases). The receptor comes from a young man with hepatitis C virus infection. Sequencing used naive CD8+ T cells sorted from blood. Here the CDR3 reads CSVDPGYGNEQFF. CDR3 bases: TGCAGCGTTGACCCAGGGTATGGCAATGAGCAGTTCTTC.